This T cell receptor beta chain was captured in a study of CDR3 diversity in severe acne. The V end lost 0 bases, the J end lost 6 bases, and 5 bases lay between the germline ends. The CDR3 runs to 13 residues. Looked up from germline, CDR1 is MRHNA and CDR2 is SNTAGT. TCRdb reprocessed the PCR reads with MiXCR, giving one entry per CDR3 protein. The sample records more than 80,000 distinct CDR3 sequences, under 55% being singletons. This chain uses TRBV6-4 with TRBJ2-2; D is unresolved. The sequencing sample was made of blood. This TCR was sampled from a male donor with severe acne vulgaris. As DNA, the CDR3 is TGTGCCAGCAGTGACTCTGCGTCCGGGGAGCTGTTTTTT. Translating it yields CASSDSASGELFF.